The 5 T cell receptor beta chains listed next were all sequenced from one sample in a study of CD4 and CD8 cells across lung adenocarcinoma regions. TCRdb fed the PCR reads into MiXCR, producing one record per CDR3 protein. The sample consists of about 14,000 distinct CDR3 sequences, around 45% of them appearing once. Sequenced material: CD4+ T cells from the center of a lung tumor. The receptors were gathered from a male donor with lung adenocarcinoma. The CD4 and CD8 labels of this study may be unreliable.

This clonotype was recorded many times. The gene calls are TRBV10-1 and TRBJ2-2; 8 bases match TRBD1. The CDR3 contains 12 residues. Germline V lookup: CDR1 WNHNN, CDR2 SYGVQD (reference sequence). J was trimmed by 7 bases and V by 8 bases; bases with no gene match: 3. CDR3 nucleotides: TGCGCCAGCCAGGGGGCGGGCGGGGAGCTGTTTTTT. This encodes CASQGAGGELFF.

This clonotype was seen ten or more times. V usage is TRBV11-1 and J usage is TRBJ2-6, with D possibly TRBD1 on 7 matching bases. This CDR3 is built from 15 residues. Germline-derived CDR1 and CDR2 are SGHAT and FQDESV (reference sequence). Trimming removed 5 bases at V and 8 bases at J, with 16 bases between. As DNA, the CDR3 is TGTGCCAGCAGCCCGGGCAGGGGGGAATCCAACGTCCTGACTTTC. Residues: CASSPGRGESNVLTF.

This clonotype was seen just once. The chain has TRBV6-1 and TRBJ2-5, with 9 bases that match TRBD2. Germline CDR1 and CDR2: MNHNS and SASEGT. Trimming cost V 1 base and J 11 bases; bases outside gene matches: 11. This CDR3 has 15 amino acids. The CDR3 reads CASSEEVAGASKQYF. CDR3 nucleotides: TGTGCCAGCAGTGAAGAGGTAGCGGGGGCCTCGAAGCAGTACTTC.

J is TRBJ2-7 and V is TRBV6-1, with D maybe TRBD1 (5 bases). The CDR3 has 13 amino acids. From germline, CDR1 is MNHNS and CDR2 SASEGT. Trimming pared 6 bases from V and 0 bases from J, leaving 9 bases between. CDR3 region: CASRPGPSYEQYF. The CDR3 region has the DNA TGTGCCAGCAGACCAGGGCCCTCCTACGAGCAGTACTTC.

This chain joins TRBV10-1 and TRBJ2-1, with D possibly matching TRBD1 (7 bases). V was trimmed by 2 bases and J by 9 bases, leaving 14 bases between them. Germline V CDR1 and CDR2: WNHNN, SYGVQD (reference sequence). The CDR3 is 14 residues long. The CDR3: CASSEDREVAEQFF. CDR3 DNA: TGCGCCAGCAGTGAGGACAGGGAGGTGGCTGAGCAGTTCTTC.